These T cell receptor beta chains were read from a single sample in a study of blood T cell repertoires in COVID-19. Profiling relied on immunoSEQ multiplex PCR, and the TCRdb table lists in-frame clones only, not all of them. The data show 150,000 or so clones, approximately 88% seen once. The material sequenced was peripheral blood. Source of these receptors: a human donor in a cohort sampled during active COVID-19. Each CDR3 is given with its conserved first and last residue. The D gene is left open where the match is weak. Rows may omit the clone size; those that give it use once, few, many or a size class.

V gene	D gene	J gene	clone size	CDR3 protein	CDR3 DNA
TRBV30	.	TRBJ2-7	.	CAWNGRNQGYEQYF	TGTGCCTGGAATGGGCGGAATCAGGGCTACGAGCAGTACTTC
TRBV4-3	TRBD2	TRBJ2-1	.	CASSQGAGGLKGEQFF	TGCGCCAGCAGCCAAGGAGCGGGGGGGCTCAAGGGTGAGCAGTTCTTC
TRBV21-1	.	TRBJ2-7	.	CASSKARDSYEQYF	TGTGCCAGCAGCAAAGCCAGGGACTCCTACGAGCAGTACTTC
TRBV5-1	.	TRBJ1-2	.	CASSLGSDGYTF	TGCGCCAGCAGCTTGGGGTCGGATGGCTACACCTTC
TRBV5-1	TRBD1	TRBJ1-1	.	CASSLGGGGATEAFF	TGCGCCAGCAGCTTGGGTGGAGGGGGCGCCACTGAAGCTTTCTTT
TRBV29-1	TRBD1	TRBJ1-1	once	CSVGQGAVAEAFF	TGCAGCGTGGGACAGGGGGCTGTTGCTGAAGCTTTCTTT
TRBV28	TRBD2	TRBJ2-7	.	CASSLGSGRIGEQYF	TGTGCCAGCAGTTTAGGTAGCGGGAGAATTGGGGAGCAGTACTTC
TRBV5-1	.	TRBJ2-2	.	CASSYNRPGNTGELFF	TGCGCCAGCAGCTATAATAGGCCAGGGAACACCGGGGAGCTGTTTTTT
TRBV12-1	.	TRBJ1-5	.	CASSSRDRGPGSNQPQHF	TGTGCCAGCAGCTCGCGGGACAGGGGGCCGGGTAGCAATCAGCCCCAGCATTTT
TRBV7-9	TRBD1	TRBJ2-1	.	CASSPLTGGYNEQFF	TGTGCCAGCAGCCCGCTGACAGGGGGCTACAATGAGCAGTTCTTC
TRBV6-5	TRBD1	TRBJ2-3	.	CASSPNGQGADTQYF	TGTGCCAGCAGTCCTAATGGACAGGGCGCAGATACGCAGTATTTT
TRBV27	.	TRBJ1-5	.	CASSLSISSNQPQHF	TGTGCCAGCAGTTTATCGATTAGCAGCAATCAGCCCCAGCATTTT
TRBV14	TRBD2	TRBJ2-1	.	CASSQRGGIHNEQFF	TGTGCCAGCAGCCAACGGGGGGGGATCCACAATGAGCAGTTCTTC
TRBV28	TRBD1	TRBJ1-2	.	CASSLRTGGFYGYTF	TGTGCCAGCAGTTTACGGACAGGGGGGTTCTATGGCTACACCTTC
TRBV28	TRBD2	TRBJ2-5	once	CASSFAGGKETQYF	TGTGCCAGCAGTTTTGCGGGGGGGAAAGAGACCCAGTACTTC
TRBV7-9	.	TRBJ1-3	few	CASRYNSGNTIYF	TGTGCCAGCAGATACAACTCTGGAAACACCATATATTTT
TRBV30	.	TRBJ2-7	.	CAWRRDYEQYF	TGTGCCTGGAGGCGGGACTACGAGCAGTACTTC
TRBV24-1	.	TRBJ2-3	once	CATSDRKEGTDTQYF	TGTGCCACCAGTGACCGGAAGGAGGGCACAGATACGCAGTATTTT
TRBV11-2	.	TRBJ2-7	.	CASSSGGESVLREQYF	TGTGCCAGCAGCTCGGGCGGGGAATCTGTCCTACGGGAGCAGTACTTC
TRBV9	TRBD2	TRBJ2-7	once	CASSPGLASEQYF	TGTGCCAGCTCACCGGGACTAGCCTCCGAGCAGTACTTC
TRBV27	TRBD2	TRBJ2-1	.	CASSGTSGRNEQFF	TGTGCCAGCAGCGGGACTAGCGGGAGAAATGAGCAGTTCTTC
TRBV6-1	TRBD2	TRBJ2-1	.	CASREAGAHNEQFF	TGTGCCAGCAGGGAAGCGGGGGCTCACAATGAGCAGTTCTTC
TRBV30	.	TRBJ1-5	.	CAWSHALNQPQHF	TGTGCCTGGAGTCATGCACTTAATCAGCCCCAGCATTTT
TRBV7-2	.	TRBJ1-2	.	CASSLGQGYGYTF	TGTGCCAGCAGCTTAGGCCAGGGTTATGGCTACACCTTC
TRBV19	.	TRBJ2-7	.	CASSSSGPSYEQYF	TGTGCCAGTAGTTCCAGTGGTCCTTCCTACGAGCAGTACTTC
TRBV18	.	TRBJ1-2	.	CASSLTQGLYGYTF	TGTGCCAGCTCACTTACACAGGGTCTCTATGGCTACACCTTC
TRBV5-3	.	TRBJ1-1	few	CARSLPFLPGFEAFF	TGTGCCAGAAGCTTGCCCTTCCTCCCGGGATTTGAAGCTTTCTTT
TRBV4-1	.	TRBJ2-3	.	CATRSVPGSSTDTQYF	TGCGCCACTCGCTCTGTCCCGGGTTCTAGCACAGATACGCAGTATTTT
TRBV3-1/TRBV3-2	.	TRBJ2-7	.	CASSQPQGLEQYF	TGTGCCAGCAGCCAACCACAGGGTCTTGAGCAGTACTTC
TRBV21-1	.	TRBJ1-4	.	CAKGGAEEKLFF	TGTGCCAAAGGGGGAGCCGAAGAAAAACTGTTTTTT
TRBV3-1/TRBV3-2	.	TRBJ2-7	few	CASSQVGAEQYF	TGTGCCAGCAGCCAAGTAGGGGCAGAGCAGTACTTC
TRBV19	.	TRBJ1-2	.	CASSPEGYTF	TGTGCCAGTAGCCCAGAAGGCTACACCTTC
TRBV9	TRBD1	TRBJ1-2	.	CASSERTGTLYGYTF	TGTGCCAGCAGCGAACGGACAGGGACACTCTATGGCTACACCTTC
TRBV6-2/TRBV6-3	TRBD2	TRBJ2-7	.	CASSYSSTRTSSYEQYF	TGTGCCAGCAGTTACTCATCCACCCGGACTAGCTCCTACGAGCAGTACTTC
TRBV7-3	.	TRBJ2-6	.	CASSEYPQHGRGASGANVLTF	TGTGCCAGCAGCGAGTACCCGCAACACGGCAGGGGGGCCTCTGGGGCCAACGTCCTGACTTTC
TRBV9	.	TRBJ2-2	.	CASSPRTTSNTGELFF	TGTGCCAGCAGCCCTAGGACTACTTCGAACACCGGGGAGCTGTTTTTT
TRBV9	.	TRBJ1-5	.	CAGSRESNQPQHF	TGTGCCGGCAGCCGAGAGAGCAATCAGCCCCAGCATTTT
TRBV4-1	.	TRBJ2-3	.	CASSQIISTDTQYF	TGCGCCAGCAGCCAAATAATATCCACAGATACGCAGTATTTT
TRBV5-1	TRBD2	TRBJ2-2	few	CASSLRLAGATGELFF	TGCGCCAGCAGCTTAAGACTAGCGGGAGCCACCGGGGAGCTGTTTTTT
TRBV27	.	TRBJ2-7	.	CASSFSGLESVYEQYF	TGTGCCAGCAGTTTCTCAGGACTGGAAAGCGTCTACGAGCAGTACTTC
TRBV5-1	.	TRBJ1-1	.	CASSLDVGSEAFF	TGCGCCAGCAGCTTGGACGTGGGCTCTGAAGCTTTCTTT